The rows below give T cell receptor beta chains drawn from one sample of a study of blood T cell repertoires in COVID-19. Sequencing used immunoSEQ multiplex PCR; TCRdb keeps in-frame clones, though not all of them. The sample includes under 300,000 clones, approximately 89% of them seen just once. The sample consisted of peripheral blood. The source of these receptors is a woman between 40 and 50 years old who had recovered from COVID-19. Each CDR3 is given with its conserved first and last residue. The order of the fields is J gene, V gene, CDR3 protein.

TRBJ2-3	TRBV3-1/TRBV3-2	CASSQISGGGFTDTQYF
TRBJ1-2	TRBV21-1	CASREAHRGDHYGYTF
TRBJ1-5	TRBV18	CASSRETSNQPQHF
TRBJ1-6	TRBV15	CATSKLQGRGNSPLHF
TRBJ1-1	TRBV10-1	CASNTGQGNTEAFF
TRBJ1-1	TRBV5-4	CASSPLQGYTEAFF
TRBJ2-5	TRBV30	CASPGQTQETQYF
TRBJ2-7	TRBV5-4	CASSLDFKYEQYF
TRBJ2-1	TRBV5-8	CASSLLLAGYNEQFF
TRBJ2-2	TRBV2	CASRRTGWTGELFF
TRBJ2-1	TRBV28	CASRPTSGGANEQFF
TRBJ2-5	TRBV7-6	CASRQVNTQETQYF
TRBJ1-1	TRBV19	CASSYGGRDTEAFF
TRBJ1-6	TRBV6-6	CASREFGGTGGSPLHF
TRBJ2-5	TRBV5-6	CASSLGLAGQETQYF
TRBJ1-1	TRBV5-1	CASSELREGTEAFF
TRBJ2-3	TRBV11-2	CASSLPGSTDTQYF
TRBJ2-2	TRBV7-8	CASSPSGGSTGELFF
TRBJ2-5	TRBV10-3	CAITPGQQETQYF
TRBJ2-3	TRBV9	CASSVSLGQGLDTQYF
TRBJ2-5	TRBV5-1	CASSAEGKETQYF
TRBJ1-6	TRBV29-1	CSYRGENSPLHF
TRBJ2-5	TRBV15	CATSRVLAEETQYF
TRBJ1-3	TRBV6-5	CASRPGYSGNTIYF
TRBJ2-5	TRBV29-1	CSVTGDLGTQYF
TRBJ1-6	TRBV28	CASSPTGGGNSPLHF